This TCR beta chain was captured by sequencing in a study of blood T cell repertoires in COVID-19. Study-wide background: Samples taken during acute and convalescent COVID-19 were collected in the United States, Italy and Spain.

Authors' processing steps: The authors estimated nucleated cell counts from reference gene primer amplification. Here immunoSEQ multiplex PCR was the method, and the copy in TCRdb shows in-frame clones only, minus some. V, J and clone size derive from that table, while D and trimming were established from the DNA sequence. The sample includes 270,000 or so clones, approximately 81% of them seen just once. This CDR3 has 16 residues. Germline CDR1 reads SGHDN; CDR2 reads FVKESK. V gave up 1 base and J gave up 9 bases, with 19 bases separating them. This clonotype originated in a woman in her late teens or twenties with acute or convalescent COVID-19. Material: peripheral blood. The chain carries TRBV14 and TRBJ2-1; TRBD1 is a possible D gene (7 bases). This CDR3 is CASSQVPGGSRGEQFF. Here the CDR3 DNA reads TGTGCCAGCAGCCAAGTCCCAGGGGGGAGTAGGGGTGAGCAGTTCTTC. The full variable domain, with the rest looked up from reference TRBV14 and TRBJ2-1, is EAGVTQFPSHSVIEKGQTVTLRCDPISGHDNLYWYRRVMGKEIKFLLHFVKESKQDESGMPNNRFLAERTGGTYSTLKVQPAELEDSGVYFCASSQVPGGSRGEQFFGPGTRLTVL.